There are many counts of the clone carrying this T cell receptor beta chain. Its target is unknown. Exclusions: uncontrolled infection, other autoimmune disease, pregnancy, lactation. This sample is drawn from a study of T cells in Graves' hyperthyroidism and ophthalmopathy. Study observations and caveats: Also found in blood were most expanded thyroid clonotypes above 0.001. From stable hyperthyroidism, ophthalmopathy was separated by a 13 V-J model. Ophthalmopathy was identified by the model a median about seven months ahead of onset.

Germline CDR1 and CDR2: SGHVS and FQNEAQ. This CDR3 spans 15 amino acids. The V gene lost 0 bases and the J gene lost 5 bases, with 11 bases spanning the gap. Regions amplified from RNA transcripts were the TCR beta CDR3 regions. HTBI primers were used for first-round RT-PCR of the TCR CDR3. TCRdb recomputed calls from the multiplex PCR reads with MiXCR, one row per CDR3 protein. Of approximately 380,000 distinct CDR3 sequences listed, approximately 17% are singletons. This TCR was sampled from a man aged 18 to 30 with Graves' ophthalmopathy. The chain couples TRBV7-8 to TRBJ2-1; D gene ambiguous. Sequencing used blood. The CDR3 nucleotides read TGTGCCAGCAGCTTAGCCCCTGAAGGGCACAATGAGCAGTTCTTC. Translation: CASSLAPEGHNEQFF.